These T cell receptor beta chains were read from a single sample in a study of cytotoxic CD8 clonotypes in ibrutinib-treated CLL. The assay was immunoSEQ multiplex PCR, and TCRdb's table has in-frame clones only and misses some. This sample has around 160,000 clones, with over 75% found just once. The specimen was PBMCs, collected at disease progression, from a patient treated with ibrutinib. These receptors were taken from a human donor with chronic lymphocytic leukemia. Each CDR3 is given without its conserved first and last residue.

length	V	J	CDR3
13	TRBV6-5	TRBJ2-3	ASSSAGEYTDTQY
13	TRBV19	TRBJ2-6	ASSGVSSGANVLT
14	TRBV6-5	TRBJ1-1	ASSYSNFGVNTEAF
11	TRBV19	TRBJ1-1	ASSITLRTEAF
14	TRBV21-1	TRBJ2-3	ASSRRLADYTDTQY
14	TRBV5-5	TRBJ1-2	ASSLAGTGITYGYT
12	TRBV10-2	TRBJ2-4	ASSEAGAKNIQY
11	TRBV28	TRBJ1-1	ASSLGKDTEAF
14	TRBV9	TRBJ2-6	ASSKQTGAGANVLT
14	TRBV5-1	TRBJ1-1	ASSLDSGRSGTEAF
13	TRBV5-6	TRBJ1-5	ASSTTGRSHQPQH
13	TRBV7-2	TRBJ2-6	ASRTGGAGANVLT
12	TRBV7-9	TRBJ2-1	ASSPQDRANEQF
12	TRBV2	TRBJ1-1	ASSEVPNEGEAF
17	TRBV4-1	TRBJ2-1	ASSQGFKTSGRILNEQF
13	TRBV6-5	TRBJ1-3	ASSPDRTSGNTIY
14	TRBV28	TRBJ2-1	ASSYTQRLLYNEQF
13	TRBV19	TRBJ1-5	ASSLGRAGGQPQH
9	TRBV20-1	TRBJ2-1	SARDSRKQF
13	TRBV9	TRBJ2-1	ASSASGGNYNEQF
11	TRBV2	TRBJ1-3	ASRSGAGNTIY
11	TRBV19	TRBJ1-4	ASGQGAREKLF
12	TRBV28	TRBJ2-1	ASGTDLTYNEQF
11	TRBV2	TRBJ2-2	ASRLGLTGELF
16	TRBV27	TRBJ1-1	ASTKGPFSSFQNTEAF
12	TRBV10-3	TRBJ2-6	AISDAAALNVLT
11	TRBV19	TRBJ2-3	ASSPGYTDTQY
13	TRBV11-3	TRBJ1-4	ASSSWRETGEKLF
14	TRBV7-6	TRBJ1-1	ASSLDPGGMNTEAF
13	TRBV7-9	TRBJ2-7	ASSEGLGGTYEQY
14	TRBV10-1	TRBJ2-1	ASSEGLGNSYNEQF
13	TRBV18	TRBJ1-3	ASSLQTGTGNTIY
12	TRBV4-1	TRBJ1-5	ASSQAMLNQPQH
10	TRBV27	TRBJ2-5	ASSFSSETQY
13	TRBV19	TRBJ1-3	ASGIPGVRGNTIY
13	TRBV7-2	TRBJ2-3	ASSLTSGRPDTQY
15	TRBV7-9	TRBJ1-2	ASSPGTGDYSNYGYT
13	TRBV5-1	TRBJ1-3	ASSLGGSYGNTIY
10	TRBV7-7	TRBJ2-7	APTLVPYEQY
13	TRBV10-1	TRBJ2-3	ASSGPGRRSDTQY
13	TRBV11-1	TRBJ2-5	ASSLTSGFQETQY
10	TRBV7-8	TRBJ2-1	ASSWVYNEQF
13	TRBV2	TRBJ2-7	ASSEPTRVMHEQY
14	TRBV6-5	TRBJ2-7	ASSYSKGKLVFEQY
11	TRBV13	TRBJ2-7	ASSLGHLGEQY
12	TRBV6-1	TRBJ1-1	ASRSTFGDTEAF
11	TRBV29-1	TRBJ2-3	SVEPGATDTQY
13	TRBV7-2	TRBJ2-6	ASSLDRAGANVLT
13	TRBV11-3	TRBJ2-7	ASSLGTAGGYEQY
12	TRBV13	TRBJ2-7	ASSLGRNSYEQY
17	TRBV7-2	TRBJ2-4	ASSPPPLNRGTTKNIQY
13	TRBV6-5	TRBJ1-1	ASSYSWTVNTEAF
12	TRBV28	TRBJ1-2	ASSLMDRNYGYT
13	TRBV10-3	TRBJ2-7	AIKTTSGPSYEQY
13	TRBV19	TRBJ1-4	ASSLVEGAGEKLF
13	TRBV15	TRBJ2-2	ATSKKTRGNGELF
17	TRBV7-8	TRBJ1-5	ASSLTSGNGYYSNQPQH
11	TRBV7-9	TRBJ2-7	ASSPWGWGEQY